This T cell receptor beta chain was captured in a study of cytomegalovirus exposure and HLA in healthy donors. Findings and limits, study-wide: Most TCR sequences were rare, but some public TCRs occurred in many donors. In vitro data verified a few CMV-associated chains as specific for CMV antigens.

PCR involved 60 Vbeta and 13 Jbeta primers. Clones were read by immunoSEQ multiplex PCR, and TCRdb kept only the in-frame ones, dropping some. The table includes 95,000 to 150,000 clones, approximately 72% detected once. Deletions cut 8 bases from V and 7 bases from J, with 24 bases between. The CDR3 loop spans 15 amino acids. Germline V lookup: CDR1 LNHDA, CDR2 SQIVND (reference sequence). As concerns this clone: Its specificity is not known.

This chain joins TRBV19 and TRBJ2-7; maybe TRBD2 (6 bases). What was sequenced was PBMCs. This receptor was taken from a woman between 50 and 59 years old in good health and CMV-seropositive. CDR3 loop: CASQRSRDSGGEQYF. The CDR3 DNA sequence: TGTGCCAGTCAACGCTCCCGGGACTCCGGGGGTGAGCAGTACTTC.